These T cell receptor beta chains were read from a single sample in a study of esophageal squamous cell carcinoma under preoperative chemotherapy. Using its own MiXCR run on the PCR reads, TCRdb lists one record per CDR3 protein. The top ten hold roughly 30% of the sample, which has 15,000 to 20,000 distinct CDR3 sequences, around 45% seen once. The sample was gathered from a patient given preoperative chemotherapy. All receptors derive from a human donor with esophageal squamous cell carcinoma. The donor label of this sample is uncertain. Each CDR3 is given with its conserved first and last residue. A D gene is named only where the DNA matches it firmly. For some rows the clone size is stated as once, few or many, or as a class when expanded; others skip it.

J	size	V	D	CDR3	DNA
TRBJ2-3	few	TRBV6-9	TRBD1	CASSPRTGGTDTQYF	TGTGCCAGCAGTCCAAGGACAGGGGGCACAGATACGCAGTATTTT
TRBJ2-5	NA	TRBV7-2	NA	CASSPTGGQASQLF	TGTGCCAGCAGCCCTACCGGGGGGCAAGCGTCCCAACTCTTC
TRBJ2-4	NA	TRBV7-3	NA	CASSAGRGAKDTQYF	TGTGCCAGCAGCGCTGGGCGGGGAGCCAAAGATACGCAGTACTTC
TRBJ2-1	large	TRBV7-9	TRBD2	CASSFGTSGRAFYEQFF	TGTGCCAGCAGCTTCGGGACTAGCGGGAGGGCCTTTTATGAGCAGTTCTTC
TRBJ2-7	many	TRBV7-2	NA	CASSLAGGTAYYEQYF	TGTGCCAGCAGCTTAGCGGGGGGTACAGCCTACTACGAGCAGTACTTC
TRBJ2-4	NA	TRBV12-3/TRBV12-4	NA	CASSGGISSKNIQYF	TGTGCCAGCAGTGGGGGAATTAGCTCCAAAAACATTCAGTACTTC
TRBJ1-1	NA	TRBV10-1	NA	CASADRATSEAFF	TGCGCCAGTGCTGACCGGGCGACCTCTGAAGCTTTCTTT
TRBJ2-4	NA	TRBV12-3/TRBV12-4	NA	CASSSSGQGYIQYF	NA
TRBJ2-5	NA	TRBV6-1	TRBD2	CASRGTGTSVQTQYF	TGTGCCAGCAGGGGGACCGGGACTAGCGTACAGACCCAGTACTTC
TRBJ2-7	many	TRBV7-3	NA	CASSLGVGSGYEQYF	TGTGCCAGCAGCTTAGGGGTTGGTAGCGGTTACGAGCAGTACTTC
TRBJ2-4	NA	TRBV7-2	TRBD2	CASRILGSGRATNIQYF	TGTGCCAGCAGGATACTAGGTAGCGGGAGAGCCACAAACATTCAGTACTTC
TRBJ2-3	NA	TRBV7-2	TRBD2	CASSAPGGGSKDTQYF	TGTGCCAGCAGCGCACCGGGGGGGGGGAGCAAAGACACGCAGTATTTT
TRBJ2-7	NA	TRBV27	NA	CASSFRRAYNEQYF	TGTGCCAGCAGTTTCAGGCGGGCTTACAATGAGCAGTACTTC
TRBJ2-3	few	TRBV7-3	NA	CASSFSDTDTQYF	TGTGCCAGCAGCTTTTCTGACACAGATACGCAGTATTTT